The present T cell receptor (beta chain) was sequenced within a study of T-cell reconstitution after alpha-beta-depleted transplantation in children. This clonotype was counted many times. The antigen is not known. Unique molecular identifiers tagged the TCRbeta library. TCRdb recomputed calls from the PCR reads with MiXCR, one row per CDR3 protein. This sample yields hundreds of thousands of distinct CDR3 sequences, of which roughly 7.7% are seen a single time; less than 8% belongs to the top ten. This CDR3 comprises 14 residues. Germline CDR1 DFQATT, CDR2 SNEGSKA (reference sequence). Between the trimmed V and J ends, which lost 4 bases and 0 bases, there was a span of 13 bases. Broader study findings: Two months or so post-transplant, alpha-beta T cells reportedly derived from several hundred expanded graft clones. Diversity of TCRbeta at day 60 was high in some patients, arising from surviving recipient T cells and thymic progenitors.

Sequencing used PBMCs, mostly from graft donor cells, obtained 180 days after TCRalphabeta/CD19-depleted stem cell transplant. The receptor was derived from a male patient under 18 who had a stem cell transplant for acute lymphoblastic leukemia, so the T cells may come from the graft donor. The genes are TRBV20-1 and TRBJ2-7; D is ambiguous. The CDR3 is CSATPARSSYEQYF. In DNA, the CDR3 is TGCAGTGCTACCCCCGCGAGAAGCTCCTACGAGCAGTACTTC.